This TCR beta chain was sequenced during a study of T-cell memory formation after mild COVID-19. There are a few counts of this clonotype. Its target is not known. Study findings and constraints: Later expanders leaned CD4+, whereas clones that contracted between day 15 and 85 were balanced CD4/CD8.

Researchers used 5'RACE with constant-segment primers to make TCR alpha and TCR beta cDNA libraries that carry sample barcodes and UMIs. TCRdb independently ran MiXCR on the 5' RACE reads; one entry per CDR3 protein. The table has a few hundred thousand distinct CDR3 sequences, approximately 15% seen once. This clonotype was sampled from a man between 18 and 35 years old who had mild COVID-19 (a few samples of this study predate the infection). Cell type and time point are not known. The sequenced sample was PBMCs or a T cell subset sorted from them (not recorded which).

This CDR3 reads CASSQGHILALHF. The CDR3 DNA follows: TGTGCCAGCAGCCAAGGCCATATTTTGGCCCTCCACTTT. The rearrangement links TRBV3-1 to TRBJ1-6, with no clear D. Germline V CDR1 and CDR2: LGHDT, YNNKEL (reference sequence). CDR3 size: 13 residues. V gave up 1 base and J gave up 14 bases, with 12 bases separating them.